This T cell receptor (beta chain) was recovered during a study of T cells after yellow fever vaccination. Study-level background: Low-cell-number fractions underwent preparation using SMART-Seq v4 Ultra Low Input.

Study-wide points: Some clonotypes were seen in both the CD4 and the CD8 compartments. These made up a small share and likely arose from convergent recombination. Reappearance after the booster was seen for most primary-vaccination clones, at 96% CD4 and around 88% CD8.

TCR cDNA was made by 5'RACE template switching, adding a universal primer site and UMIs. TCRdb independently ran MiXCR on the 5' RACE reads; one entry per CDR3 protein. The sample records about 350,000 distinct CDR3 sequences, approximately 13% being singletons. Per germline, CDR1 SGDLS and CDR2 YYNGEE. CDR3 size: 14 residues. Trimming left V 0 bases short and J 4 bases short, with 8 bases between. With regard to this clonotype: The antigen is not known.

The input for sequencing was CD4+ T cells sorted from PBMCs, taken 15 days after the yellow fever booster vaccination. The receptor's source is a man aged 18 to 29 who received the YFV17D yellow fever vaccine. The chain combines TRBV9 with TRBJ1-3, with a possible D match to TRBD1 (6 bases). CDR3 nucleotide sequence: TGTGCCAGCAGCGTAGCCAGGGGAGGAAACACCATATATTTT. Protein sequence: CASSVARGGNTIYF.